This is a list of T cell receptor beta chains from one sample in a study of Ad26.COV2.S vaccination and SARS-CoV-2 variants. The method was immunoSEQ multiplex PCR; TCRdb's version includes in-frame clones alone and lacks a portion of them. The table has 450,000 to 550,000 clones, roughly 89% seen once; the top ten hold around 2.6%. The input for sequencing was peripheral blood, taken in a trial of Ad26.COV2.S vaccine versus placebo. These receptor sequences come from a person between 18 and 65 years old who received the Ad26.COV2.S COVID-19 vaccine or a placebo. Both conserved end residues are part of each CDR3. A D gene is named only where the DNA matches it firmly. Clone sizes are given selectively: once, few, many, or a class where the clone is expanded.

clone_size: NA; j_call: TRBJ2-6; d_call: NA; v_call: TRBV3-1/TRBV3-2; cdr3_aa: CASSQDRTSGANVLTF; cdr3_nt: TGTGCCAGCAGCCAAGATCGGACCTCTGGGGCCAACGTCCTGACTTTC
clone_size: once; j_call: TRBJ1-2; d_call: TRBD1; v_call: TRBV19; cdr3_aa: CASSHGQGIFGYTF; cdr3_nt: TGTGCCAGTAGTCATGGACAGGGAATTTTTGGCTACACCTTC
clone_size: once; j_call: TRBJ1-1; d_call: NA; v_call: TRBV29-1; cdr3_aa: CSVEDPAKAFF; cdr3_nt: TGCAGCGTTGAAGATCCAGCAAAAGCTTTCTTT
clone_size: once; j_call: TRBJ2-1; d_call: NA; v_call: TRBV6-5; cdr3_aa: CASWNRDLSSEQFF; cdr3_nt: TGTGCCAGCTGGAACAGGGACTTGTCTAGTGAGCAGTTCTTC
clone_size: NA; j_call: TRBJ2-2; d_call: TRBD2; v_call: TRBV4-3; cdr3_aa: CAAGEGMATGELFF; cdr3_nt: TGCGCCGCCGGGGAGGGAATGGCTACCGGGGAGCTGTTTTTT
clone_size: NA; j_call: TRBJ1-5; d_call: NA; v_call: TRBV2; cdr3_aa: CASGNRNNQPQHF; cdr3_nt: TGTGCCAGCGGAAACAGGAACAATCAGCCCCAGCATTTT
clone_size: NA; j_call: TRBJ2-1; d_call: NA; v_call: TRBV5-6; cdr3_aa: CASSFEGDNEQFF; cdr3_nt: TGTGCCAGCAGCTTCGAGGGGGACAATGAGCAGTTCTTC
clone_size: NA; j_call: TRBJ1-5; d_call: TRBD1; v_call: TRBV19; cdr3_aa: CASSMGDRGGNQPQHF; cdr3_nt: TGTGCCAGTAGTATGGGGGACAGGGGAGGCAATCAGCCCCAGCATTTT
clone_size: NA; j_call: TRBJ1-2; d_call: TRBD1; v_call: TRBV18; cdr3_aa: CASSHNQAGQQESGGYTF; cdr3_nt: TGTGCCAGCTCACACAATCAAGCGGGACAGCAAGAATCAGGTGGCTACACCTTC
clone_size: NA; j_call: TRBJ2-2; d_call: NA; v_call: TRBV6-2/TRBV6-3; cdr3_aa: CASSKGRVSTGELFF; cdr3_nt: TGTGCCAGCAGCAAGGGGCGGGTGTCCACCGGGGAGCTGTTTTTT
clone_size: NA; j_call: TRBJ2-1; d_call: TRBD2; v_call: TRBV7-2; cdr3_aa: CASSLTSGRENEQFF; cdr3_nt: TGTGCCAGCAGCCTAACTAGCGGGAGGGAGAATGAGCAGTTCTTC
clone_size: NA; j_call: TRBJ2-1; d_call: TRBD2; v_call: TRBV12-5; cdr3_aa: CASGGVAGPYNEQFF; cdr3_nt: TGTGCTAGTGGTGGCGTAGCGGGACCCTACAATGAGCAGTTCTTC
clone_size: NA; j_call: TRBJ2-1; d_call: NA; v_call: TRBV12-3/TRBV12-4; cdr3_aa: CASSFVPGEQFF; cdr3_nt: TGTGCCAGCAGTTTCGTGCCGGGTGAGCAGTTCTTC
clone_size: NA; j_call: TRBJ1-1; d_call: NA; v_call: TRBV18; cdr3_aa: CASSSGVGPTEAFF; cdr3_nt: TGTGCCAGCTCCTCGGGGGTGGGTCCCACTGAAGCTTTCTTT
clone_size: few; j_call: TRBJ2-7; d_call: TRBD1; v_call: TRBV12-3/TRBV12-4; cdr3_aa: CASTWTGLYEQYF; cdr3_nt: TGTGCCAGCACCTGGACAGGGCTCTACGAGCAGTACTTC
clone_size: NA; j_call: TRBJ1-2; d_call: NA; v_call: TRBV3-1/TRBV3-2; cdr3_aa: CASSQVSGNGYTF; cdr3_nt: TGTGCCAGCAGCCAAGTGTCGGGGAATGGCTACACCTTC
clone_size: NA; j_call: TRBJ1-1; d_call: TRBD1; v_call: TRBV2; cdr3_aa: CASTGLWTGGLEAFF; cdr3_nt: TGTGCCAGCACTGGTTTGTGGACAGGGGGCCTCGAAGCTTTCTTT
clone_size: NA; j_call: TRBJ1-1; d_call: NA; v_call: TRBV7-9; cdr3_aa: CASIYRVMNTEAFF; cdr3_nt: TGTGCCAGCATCTACAGGGTCATGAACACTGAAGCTTTCTTT
clone_size: NA; j_call: TRBJ2-1; d_call: TRBD2; v_call: TRBV5-4; cdr3_aa: CASSLGGTSGSIYNEQFF; cdr3_nt: TGTGCCAGCAGCTTGGGGGGGACTAGCGGGAGTATTTACAATGAGCAGTTCTTC
clone_size: NA; j_call: TRBJ2-7; d_call: NA; v_call: TRBV27; cdr3_aa: CASSPRGGYEQYF; cdr3_nt: TGTGCCAGCAGTCCCAGAGGGGGCTACGAGCAGTACTTC
clone_size: NA; j_call: TRBJ1-1; d_call: TRBD1; v_call: TRBV19; cdr3_aa: CASIRTGRSYEAFF; cdr3_nt: TGTGCCAGTATTAGGACAGGAAGATCCTATGAAGCTTTCTTT
clone_size: NA; j_call: TRBJ2-7; d_call: NA; v_call: TRBV6-2/TRBV6-3; cdr3_aa: CASTPGGGGSYEQYF; cdr3_nt: TGTGCCAGCACCCCTGGGGGCGGGGGCTCCTACGAGCAGTACTTC
clone_size: NA; j_call: TRBJ1-1; d_call: NA; v_call: TRBV28; cdr3_aa: CASSLWSNTEAFF; cdr3_nt: TGTGCCAGCAGTTTATGGTCTAACACTGAAGCTTTCTTT
clone_size: NA; j_call: TRBJ2-1; d_call: NA; v_call: TRBV7-8; cdr3_aa: CASSPPIDYNEQFF; cdr3_nt: TGTGCCAGCAGCCCTCCGATCGATTACAATGAGCAGTTCTTC